What follows describes a single T cell receptor beta chain. Its antigen is currently unknown. The data stem from a study of shared clonotypes between healthy human individuals. Study-wide background: Two female and a few male donors aged 18 to 49 were enrolled. Study findings and constraints: Against clonotypes common to all four donors, non-shared ones had lower generation probabilities. Of the naive CD4 clonotypes, approximately 5% were shared across several donors.

Replicate PCRs from sorted subsets contained approximately 190 ng DNA, which is around 30,000 T cell genomes. Method: immunoSEQ multiplex PCR; TCRdb's copy keeps in-frame clones and lacks some. The sample has roughly 1 million clones; approximately 80% are singletons. The clonotype originates from a man between 18 and 29 years old in good health. Some clones in this sample may be carry-over from other donors' samples. The sequenced sample consisted of memory CD4+ T cells from PBMCs. The subset is: CD45RA-negative fraction.

CDR3 DNA sequence: TGTGCCAGCAAATTAGCGGGAGGCACCGGGGAGCTGTTTTTT. Translating gives CASKLAGGTGELFF. The chain is built from TRBV5-4 and TRBJ2-2; 10 bases fit TRBD2. V lost 6 bases, J lost 4 bases, and 3 bases stayed unmatched. The germline gives CDR1 SGHNT, CDR2 YYREEE (reference sequence). The CDR3 is 14 amino acids.